These 5 T cell receptor beta chains came from one sample sequenced in a study of cytomegalovirus exposure and HLA in healthy donors (dated by TCRdb to 2016 to 2017). The library was produced with the immunoSEQ multiplex PCR assay. The multiplex PCR relied on a mix of 60 forward primers for TCR Vbeta segments and 13 reverse primers for TCR Jbeta segments. TCRdb obtained this table from immuneACCESS and retained in-frame rearrangements with V and J assigned. These tables miss some clones; where compared with another copy, unresolved V genes account for less than half of the shortfall, and the remainder is unexplained. This sample lists some 170,000 clones; just under 80% were detected once. The ten most abundant clones make up about 9.1% of the sample. Sequenced input: PBMCs. The receptors here all came from a man aged 18 to 35 in good health and CMV-seropositive.

This chain links TRBV5-6 with TRBJ2-3; D may be TRBD1 (5 bases). Trimming took 3 bases from V and 1 from J, leaving 15 bases between them. Germline V gene sequence: CDR1 SGHDT, CDR2 YYEEEE. This CDR3 comprises 16 residues. This CDR3 reads CASSSQWGLGTDTQYF. For the CDR3, the DNA is TGTGCCAGCAGCTCTCAATGGGGCCTCGGCACAGATACGCAGTATTTT. The whole variable domain, remainder taken from reference TRBV5-6 and TRBJ2-3, is DAGVTQSPTHLIKTRGQQVTLRCSPKSGHDTVSWYQQALGQGPQFIFQYYEEEERQRGNFPDRFSGHQFPNYSSELNVNALLLGDSALYLCASSSQWGLGTDTQYFGPGTRLTVL.

The chain carries TRBV13 and TRBJ1-2; 7 bases fit TRBD1. The junction had 12 bases not matched to a gene; V was cut back by 5 bases and J by 3 bases. The length of the CDR3 is 16 residues. From germline, CDR1 is PRHDT and CDR2 FYEKMQ (reference sequence). DNA of the CDR3: TGTGCCAGCAGCGGGCGGACAGGCCCAAGGGACTATGGCTACACCTTC. As protein: CASSGRTGPRDYGYTF.

The rearrangement links TRBV27 to TRBJ2-3, with 11 bases that match TRBD2. CDR3 length: 14 amino acids. Per the germline V gene, CDR1 is MNHEY and CDR2 is SMNVEV (reference sequence). The junction had 3 bases not matched to a gene; V was cut back by 4 bases and J by 6 bases. The CDR3 DNA reads TGTGCCAGCAGTTCTAGCGGGAGGCGGGATACGCAGTATTTT. Amino acids: CASSSSGRRDTQYF.

This clone was seen a handful of times. This sequence joins TRBV13 and TRBJ2-6; D may be TRBD2 (7 bases). Trimming took off 5 bases at V and 2 bases at J, with 28 bases between the two ends. Looked up from germline, CDR1 is PRHDT and CDR2 is FYEKMQ (reference sequence). This CDR3 contains 21 residues. Here the CDR3 DNA reads TGTGCCAGCAGCCCCCCCCCAGTGGGGGGGCTAGGAGGGCCTGGGGCCAACGTCCTGACTTTC. It yields the protein CASSPPPVGGLGGPGANVLTF.

The gene calls are TRBV30 and TRBJ2-5; a weak D match, TRBD2 (5 bases). The CDR3 is made up of 11 amino acids. Germline CDR1 GTSNPN, CDR2 SVGIG (reference sequence). V dropped 5 bases and J dropped 3 bases, with 7 bases sitting between them. CDR3 DNA: TGTGCCTGGCGGGGAGAAGAGACCCAGTACTTC. Protein product: CAWRGEETQYF.